A single sample is the source of the 27 T cell receptor beta chains below, sequenced in a study of blood T cell repertoires in COVID-19. The method was immunoSEQ multiplex PCR; TCRdb's version includes in-frame clones alone and lacks a portion of them. The sample contains about 97,000 clones, around nine tenths of which appear only once. What was sequenced was peripheral blood. These receptor sequences come from a man aged 55-75 years with acute or convalescent COVID-19.

The genes are TRBV7-2 and TRBJ1-2, with D hard to call. Trimming removed 7 bases at V and 0 bases at J, with 15 bases between. Germline CDR1 reads SGHTA; CDR2 reads FQGNSA. The CDR3 consists of 15 residues. The CDR3 DNA reads TGTGCCAGCATCAAGGGAGGGTCTGCTAACTATGGCTACACCTTC. Its translation is CASIKGGSANYGYTF. The full variable domain, in which reference TRBV7-2 and TRBJ1-2 provide the parts outside the CDR3, is GAGVSQSPSNKVTEKGKDVELRCDPISGHTALYWYRQSLGQGLEFLIYFQGNSAPDKSGLPSDRFSAERTGGSVSTLTIQRTQQEDSAVYLCASIKGGSANYGYTFGSGTRLTVV.

The rearrangement joins TRBV12-3 or TRBV12-4 to TRBJ2-1, with D perhaps TRBD2 (6 bases). The V end was cut by 3 bases, the J end by 15 bases, with 12 bases between. CDR3 length: 11 residues. In DNA form, the CDR3 reads TGTGCCAGCAGTTTGGGGGGTAGGAGGTTCTTC. Translation: CASSLGGRRFF.

This rearrangement joins TRBV12-3 or TRBV12-4 to TRBJ1-4, with D tentatively TRBD1 (6 bases). This CDR3 contains 13 residues. V gave up 7 bases and J gave up 7 bases, with 13 bases separating them. This CDR3 reads CASTLLRGEKLFF. The CDR3 DNA reads as TGTGCCAGCACTCTTCTCAGGGGTGAAAAACTGTTTTTT.

The chain couples TRBV5-5 to TRBJ2-7; tentative D call: TRBD1 (5 bases). Germline CDR1 and CDR2: SGHKS and YYEKEE (reference sequence). This CDR3 contains 17 residues. Trimming left V 1 base short and J 2 bases short, with 19 bases between. The CDR3 here is CASSLPPAGPDTYEQYV. The CDR3 nucleotides read TGTGCCAGCAGCTTGCCCCCCGCAGGGCCCGATACCTACGAGCAGTACGTC.

The V and J genes are TRBV25-1 and TRBJ2-5, with D possibly being TRBD1 (5 bases). Germline CDR1 MGHDK, CDR2 SYGVNS. The CDR3 is 12 residues long. Deletions cut 6 bases from V and 5 bases from J, with 10 bases between. CDR3 DNA sequence: TGTGCCAGCAGCCAGGGTCCGGAGACCCAGTACTTC. It encodes CASSQGPETQYF.

The J gene is TRBJ1-2, the V gene TRBV24-1, with a possible D match to TRBD1 (6 bases). CDR3 length: 16 amino acids. CDR1 and CDR2 (germline): KGHDR, SFDVKD. The V and J ends lost 3 bases and 5 bases respectively, with 18 bases between them. CDR3 region: CATSDPDRSVRYGYTF. In DNA, the CDR3 is TGTGCCACCAGTGATCCGGACAGAAGTGTTCGGTATGGCTACACCTTC.

The rearrangement uses TRBV19 and TRBJ2-2; 10 nucleotides align to TRBD1. From germline, CDR1 is LNHDA and CDR2 SQIVND (reference sequence). V was clipped by 4 bases and J by 6 bases; unmatched bases: 8. The CDR3 sequence is 16 residues long. The CDR3 loop is CASSRDRGLGAGELFF. In DNA form, the CDR3 reads TGTGCCAGTAGTAGGGACAGGGGCTTGGGCGCCGGGGAGCTGTTTTTT.

The chain has TRBV18 and TRBJ2-7; tentative D call: TRBD1 (5 bases). The ends were cut back, 2 bases at V and 3 bases at J, with 8 bases in the middle. CDR3 size: 13 residues. Germline-derived CDR1 and CDR2 are KGHSH and LQKENI. The CDR3 DNA sequence: TGTGCCAGCTCACCATTGGACAACTACGAGCAGTACGTC. It codes for CASSPLDNYEQYV.

With regard to this clone: The junction and the germline gene differ at one end; a read error may be behind it. V usage is TRBV7-8 and J usage is TRBJ1-5; 10 bases line up with TRBD1. The CDR3 length is 14 residues. Germline CDR1 reads SGHVS; CDR2 reads FQNEAQ. The CDR3 sequence: CASSQSPGGQGESF. CDR3 coding DNA: TGTGCCAGCAGCCAATCACCCGGCGGACAGGGGGAAAGTTTT.

The chain joins TRBV5-1 to TRBJ2-7; 7 positions agree with TRBD1. Germline V CDR1 and CDR2: SGHRS, YFSETQ. CDR3 length equals 17 residues. V lost 4 bases to trimming and J lost 2 bases; unmatched junction nucleotides: 15. CDR3 amino acids: CASSNDYRGHRPYEQYF. The CDR3, as DNA: TGCGCCAGCAGCAACGATTACAGGGGCCATCGCCCCTACGAGCAGTACTTC.

A few counts support this clone. This CDR3 is also generated by other DNA sequences in the sample. This chain links TRBV10-3 with TRBJ1-1; maybe TRBD1 (6 bases). This CDR3 region has 14 residues. Trimming cost V 3 bases and J 1 base, with 9 bases left between them. CDR1 is ENHRY and CDR2 is SYGVKD in the germline V gene. The CDR3 region has the DNA TGTGCCATCAGTGACCCGACAGGGAACACTGAAGCTTTCTTT. Its translation: CAISDPTGNTEAFF.

The CDR3 DNA reads as TGTGCCAGCAGTGAAAGTCGGGATACGCAGTATTTT. Protein: CASSESRDTQYF. The chain couples TRBV2 to TRBJ2-3; D is ambiguous. Germline loops: CDR1 SNHLY, CDR2 FYNNEI. Trimming shortened V by 2 bases and J by 6 bases, and 6 bases separated the two germline ends. This CDR3 has 12 residues. Using reference TRBV2 and TRBJ2-3 for the parts outside the CDR3, the full variable domain is EPEVTQTPSHQVTQMGQEVILRCVPISNHLYFYWYRQILGQKVEFLVSFYNNEISEKSEIFDDQFSVERPDGSNFTLKIRSTKLEDSAMYFCASSESRDTQYFGPGTRLTVL.

The V call is TRBV5-1, the J call TRBJ1-4; 7 positions match TRBD1. From germline, CDR1 is SGHRS and CDR2 YFSETQ. The V gene end was trimmed by 0 bases and the J gene end by 7 bases; junction bases not matched to a gene: 6. The CDR3 extends over 15 amino acids. Here the CDR3 reads CASSLVSGGSEKLFF. CDR3 in DNA: TGCGCCAGCAGCTTGGTATCAGGGGGGAGTGAAAAACTGTTTTTT.

The gene calls are TRBV5-8 and TRBJ1-2; the match to TRBD1 covers 9 bases. The CDR3 covers 11 residues. Germline V gene lookup returns CDR1 SGHTS and CDR2 YDEGEE. Germline trimming cut 7 bases from V and 5 bases from J; bases unmatched to any gene: 0. Here the CDR3 reads CASGQGYGYTF. The CDR3 nucleotides read TGTGCCAGCGGACAGGGGTATGGCTACACCTTC.

This chain uses TRBV27 with TRBJ2-1; perhaps TRBD1 as D (6 bases). The length of the CDR3 is 17 residues. V was cut by 1 base and J by 0 bases, with 13 bases left in between. Germline CDR1 reads MNHEY; CDR2 reads SMNVEV (reference sequence). The CDR3 DNA reads TGTGCCAGCAGTTTATGGGGGCCCCGCAGCTCCTACAATGAGCAGTTCTTC. Translated, it gives CASSLWGPRSSYNEQFF.

V usage is TRBV2 and J usage is TRBJ1-2; D may be TRBD1 (5 bases). The CDR3 is made up of 11 amino acids. CDR1 is SNHLY and CDR2 is FYNNEI in the germline V gene. The ends were cut back, 3 bases at V and 7 bases at J, with 6 bases in the middle. CDR3 loop: CASSDRAGYTF. CDR3 DNA sequence: TGTGCCAGCAGTGACAGGGCTGGCTACACCTTC. Variable domain in full (rest from reference TRBV2 and TRBJ1-2): EPEVTQTPSHQVTQMGQEVILRCVPISNHLYFYWYRQILGQKVEFLVSFYNNEISEKSEIFDDQFSVERPDGSNFTLKIRSTKLEDSAMYFCASSDRAGYTFGSGTRLTVV.

The J gene is TRBJ1-1, the V gene TRBV2, with a tentative D call TRBD1 (5 bases). Germline CDR1 reads SNHLY; CDR2 reads FYNNEI. The germline V and J ends were trimmed by 7 bases and 4 bases, with 13 bases remaining between them. CDR3 size: 13 residues. The CDR3 loop reads CASKGGDRTEAFF. Here the CDR3 DNA reads TGTGCCAGCAAGGGAGGGGATCGCACTGAAGCTTTCTTT.

In its sample, this clone was seen a few times. The V gene is TRBV5-1, the J gene TRBJ1-4; D gene unclear. V was cut by 4 bases and J by 4 bases, with 8 bases left in between. CDR1 is SGHRS, CDR2 YFSETQ, per germline. The CDR3 spans 13 residues. CDR3 amino acids: CASSEQSNEKLFF. DNA for the CDR3: TGCGCCAGCAGCGAACAGAGTAATGAAAAACTGTTTTTT.

The rearrangement joins TRBV6-5 to TRBJ1-4; D is unresolved. CDR1 is MNHEY, CDR2 SVGAGI, per germline. This CDR3 has 14 residues. Trimming shortened V by 5 bases and J by 4 bases, and 11 bases separated the two germline ends. CDR3 region: CASSPPVSNEKLFF. CDR3 DNA: TGTGCCAGCAGTCCCCCTGTTAGTAATGAAAAACTGTTTTTT.

The chain carries TRBV27 and TRBJ2-3, with 7 bases aligning to TRBD2. This CDR3 has 17 amino acids. The ends lost 5 bases at V and 2 bases at J; junction bases unmatched: 13. The germline CDR1 and CDR2 sequences are MNHEY and SMNVEV (reference sequence). CDR3 DNA: TGTGCCAGCAGTCCCAAAGGGCGGGGGACCCCCACAGATACGCAGTATTTT. Protein product: CASSPKGRGTPTDTQYF.

CDR3 DNA sequence: TGTGCCAGCAGGTGGGGGGGTATAGACATTCAGTACTTC. It yields the protein CASRWGGIDIQYF. The chain employs TRBV12-3 or TRBV12-4 and TRBJ2-4; 7 bases are shared with TRBD2. Losses at the gene ends were 6 bases for V and 8 bases for J; bases not matched to a gene: 7. The CDR3 totals 13 residues.

This chain uses TRBV12-3 or TRBV12-4 with TRBJ1-1; D possibly corresponds to TRBD1 (5 bases). V gave up 3 bases and J gave up 2 bases, with 7 bases separating them. This CDR3 has 13 residues. CDR3 sequence: CASSFGGNTEAFF. The CDR3 DNA reads TGTGCCAGCAGTTTCGGGGGAAACACTGAAGCTTTCTTT.

The V gene is TRBV11-2, the J gene TRBJ1-6; the D gene is possibly TRBD1 (6 bases). Per the germline V gene, CDR1 is SGHAT and CDR2 is FQNNGV. This CDR3 region has 14 residues. V dropped 6 bases and J dropped 10 bases, with 16 bases sitting between them. Here the CDR3 DNA reads TGTGCCAGCAGATTGACAGGAGTTAACTCACCCCTCCACTTT. It is translated as CASRLTGVNSPLHF.

The table lists this clone with a count of one. The chain combines TRBV5-1 with TRBJ1-1, with D possibly matching TRBD1 (5 bases). With 2 bases removed from V and 0 bases from J, the gap between germline ends came to 11 bases. The CDR3 extends over 15 amino acids. CDR1 is SGHRS, CDR2 YFSETQ, per germline. This chain's CDR3 is CASSFEGEMNTEAFF. In DNA, the CDR3 is TGCGCCAGCAGCTTCGAAGGGGAAATGAACACTGAAGCTTTCTTT.

The chain links TRBV2 to TRBJ1-1; D perhaps matches TRBD1 (5 bases). V lost 4 bases and J 0 bases, leaving 9 bases between the germline ends. This CDR3 comprises 14 residues. Germline CDR1 and CDR2: SNHLY and FYNNEI. The CDR3 coding sequence is TGTGCCAGCAGTGCGAAAGGGGTGAACACTGAAGCTTTCTTT. Its translation: CASSAKGVNTEAFF.

This clone was observed once. The chain uses TRBV9 and TRBJ2-5; a possible D gene is TRBD2 (5 bases). The ends were cut back, 2 bases at V and 5 bases at J, with 7 bases in the middle. This CDR3 has 12 residues. CDR1 SGDLS and CDR2 YYNGEE come from the germline V gene. The CDR3, as DNA: TGTGCCAGCAGCGTGGCGGGTGAGACCCAGTACTTC. Its protein is CASSVAGETQYF.

Here the CDR3 DNA reads TGTGCCAGCAGTGAAGGTGGGGGGAGCTCCTATAATTCACCCCTCCACTTT. Translated, it gives CASSEGGGSSYNSPLHF. The V and J genes are TRBV6-1 and TRBJ1-6, with D possibly being TRBD1 (5 bases). The ends were cut back, 1 base at V and 0 bases at J, with 10 bases in the middle. CDR1 is MNHNS, CDR2 SASEGT, per germline. The CDR3 is 17 residues long.